Listed here are 30 T cell receptor beta chains from one sample, sequenced in a study of a mutant IDH1 vaccine in newly diagnosed glioma. These receptors' targets are unknown. Documented time point: week 35, safety follow-up. Doses comprised 300 ug of mutant IDH1 20-mer peptide each, plus topical imiquimod. Libraries were prepared by immunoSEQ multiplex PCR; TCRdb keeps only in-frame clonotypes and omits some of them. The sample has over 30,000 clones, 65% to 85% seen once. The source was PBMCs, collected from a glioma patient whose treatment included an IDH1 peptide vaccine. The source is a woman aged 30 to 39 with glioma. Some clones in this sample may be carry-over from other donors' samples.

The chain links TRBV7-9 to TRBJ2-2; 9 positions match TRBD1. Germline CDR1 and CDR2: SEHNR and FQNEAQ (reference sequence). Losses at the gene ends were 6 bases for V and 7 bases for J; bases not matched to a gene: 9. The CDR3 contains 15 residues. The CDR3 coding sequence is TGTGCCAGCAGATCGCCGGGACAGGGTGACGGGGAGCTGTTTTTT. Protein product: CASRSPGQGDGELFF.

The J gene is TRBJ1-1, the V gene TRBV29-1, with 8 positions matching TRBD1. CDR3 length: 12 residues. CDR1 is SQVTM, CDR2 ANQGSEA, per germline. Losses at the gene ends were 7 bases for V and 1 base for J; bases not matched to a gene: 2. In DNA, the CDR3 is TGCAGCGCGGGACAGGCGAACACTGAAGCTTTCTTT. This gives the protein CSAGQANTEAFF.

The rearrangement links TRBV5-4 to TRBJ2-1; tentative D call: TRBD2 (5 bases). The CDR3 consists of 11 residues. The V and J ends lost 4 bases and 12 bases respectively, with 11 bases between them. The germline CDR1 and CDR2 sequences are SGHNT and YYREEE (reference sequence). The CDR3 sequence: CASSNQGLQFF. The CDR3 DNA reads as TGTGCCAGCAGCAACCAAGGACTGCAGTTCTTC.

This clone was seen a few times. The rearrangement uses TRBV30 and TRBJ1-4, with D uncertain. The length of the CDR3 is 13 residues. V lost 0 bases and J lost 5, with 7 bases in between. The germline gives CDR1 GTSNPN, CDR2 SVGIG (reference sequence). The CDR3 DNA sequence: TGTGCCTGGAGTGTTGGGGAGAATGAAAAACTGTTTTTT. Translating it yields CAWSVGENEKLFF.

This clone was recorded only once. The chain carries TRBV27 and TRBJ2-7, with 9 bases aligning to TRBD1. CDR1 is MNHEY and CDR2 is SMNVEV in the germline V gene (reference sequence). V dropped 8 bases and J dropped 2; count of bases not matched to a gene: 4. This CDR3 contains 13 residues. The CDR3 is CASRRQGAYEQYF. Here the CDR3 DNA reads TGTGCCAGCCGCCGACAGGGGGCCTACGAGCAGTACTTC.

This clone was observed a single time. The chain couples TRBV21-1 to TRBJ1-1. TRBV21-1 is a pseudogene segment. This CDR3 spans 16 amino acids. The CDR3 DNA follows: TGTGCCAGCAGCAACTTTCACAGGGAGGGAGGCACTGAAGCTTTCTTT. This encodes CASSNFHREGGTEAFF.

This clone was picked up one time. The J gene is TRBJ1-2, the V gene TRBV5-1; D is unclear. Germline CDR1 and CDR2: SGHRS and YFSETQ. V was cut by 4 bases and J by 6 bases, with 19 bases left in between. The CDR3 length is 15 residues. CDR3 in amino acids: CASSPENPKVDGYTF. The CDR3 DNA follows: TGCGCCAGCAGCCCTGAAAACCCCAAGGTCGATGGCTACACCTTC. The full variable domain, rest sourced from reference TRBV5-1 and TRBJ1-2, is KAGVTQTPRYLIKTRGQQVTLSCSPISGHRSVSWYQQTPGQGLQFLFEYFSETQRNKGNFPGRFSGRQFSNSRSEMNVSTLELGDSALYLCASSPENPKVDGYTFGSGTRLTVV.

This clone showed up just a few times. The V and J genes are TRBV5-6 and TRBJ2-7; D gene ambiguous. CDR3 length equals 15 residues. Trimming shortened V by 1 base and J by 3 bases, and 14 bases separated the two germline ends. In germline, CDR1 is SGHDT, CDR2 YYEEEE. The CDR3 reads CASSLWWPPGYEQYF. CDR3 DNA sequence: TGTGCCAGCAGCTTGTGGTGGCCCCCTGGCTACGAGCAGTACTTC.

V and J are TRBV29-1 and TRBJ1-1; possibly TRBD1 for D (5 bases). V lost 5 bases and J 1 base, leaving 17 bases between the germline ends. Germline CDR1 is SQVTM and CDR2 is ANQGSEA. CDR3 size: 15 residues. The CDR3: CSVPPRDAPNTEAFF. The CDR3 DNA reads TGCAGCGTTCCCCCCCGGGACGCTCCGAACACTGAAGCTTTCTTT.

The rearrangement links TRBV7-9 to TRBJ2-2; D is perhaps TRBD1 (6 bases). V lost 1 base, J lost 6 bases, and 24 bases lay in between. This CDR3 is 19 amino acids long. Germline V gene lookup returns CDR1 SEHNR and CDR2 FQNEAQ (reference sequence). CDR3: CASSLGVLGKGQASGELFF. In nucleotides, the CDR3 is TGTGCCAGCAGCTTAGGGGTCTTGGGCAAGGGACAAGCATCCGGGGAGCTGTTTTTT.

V is TRBV6-1 and J is TRBJ1-2; D unresolved. CDR3 length equals 13 residues. Germline CDR1 is MNHNS and CDR2 is SASEGT. The V gene lost 1 base and the J gene lost 7 bases, with 10 bases spanning the gap. CDR3 sequence reads: CASSEEALRGYTF. The CDR3 DNA reads TGTGCCAGCAGTGAAGAGGCTTTGCGTGGCTACACCTTC.

CDR3 sequence: CATSRGDIANYGYTF. CDR3 DNA: TGTGCCACCAGCAGAGGGGACATCGCTAACTATGGCTACACCTTC. J is TRBJ1-2 and V is TRBV15; D perhaps matches TRBD1 (6 bases). The CDR3 has 15 residues. V was trimmed by 1 base and J by 0 bases, leaving 9 bases between them. The V gene's germline CDR1 is LNHNV and CDR2 YYDKDF (reference sequence).

This chain joins TRBV5-4 and TRBJ1-1; TRBD1 might be the D (5 bases). Germline lookup yields CDR1 SGHNT and CDR2 YYREEE (reference sequence). Trimming shortened V by 4 bases and J by 2 bases, and 9 bases separated the two germline ends. The CDR3 loop spans 13 amino acids. The CDR3 sequence: CASSMGPNTEAFF. The CDR3 DNA reads TGTGCCAGCAGCATGGGGCCCAACACTGAAGCTTTCTTT.

V usage is TRBV2 and J usage is TRBJ2-1, with no clear D. CDR1 and CDR2 (germline): SNHLY, FYNNEI. The CDR3 is 12 residues long. V was cut by 6 bases and J by 8 bases, with 11 bases left in between. The CDR3 nucleotides read TGTGCCAGCAGGACACAAGGACATGAGCAGTTCTTC. Protein product: CASRTQGHEQFF.

V and J are TRBV30 and TRBJ1-4, with unresolved D. V gave up 3 bases and J gave up 0 bases, with 8 bases separating them. The V gene's germline CDR1 is GTSNPN and CDR2 SVGIG (reference sequence). CDR3 length: 14 residues. CDR3 sequence reads: CAWRKDATNEKLFF. DNA for the CDR3: TGTGCCTGGAGGAAGGATGCAACTAATGAAAAACTGTTTTTT.

V usage is TRBV5-6 and J usage is TRBJ1-1, with D unclear. V gave up 1 base and J gave up 1 base, with 11 bases separating them. The CDR3 has 15 residues. Germline CDR1 is SGHDT and CDR2 is YYEEEE. The CDR3 here is CASSLPRVGNTEAFF. The CDR3 region has the DNA TGTGCCAGCAGCTTGCCGCGGGTGGGGAACACTGAAGCTTTCTTT.

V and J are TRBV4-1 and TRBJ1-1; 7 bases line up with TRBD1. The V and J ends lost 4 bases and 4 bases, in that order; junction bases with no gene match: 6. The CDR3 sequence is 14 residues long. Germline V gives CDR1 MGHRA, CDR2 YSYEKL. The CDR3 DNA reads as TGCGCCAGCAGCCCCGGGACAGTTCCCACTGAAGCTTTCTTT. Its translation is CASSPGTVPTEAFF.

The chain has TRBV10-3 and TRBJ2-3, with D perhaps being TRBD1 or TRBD2 (6 bases each). Trimming cost V 0 bases and J 1 base, with 8 bases left between them. Germline V CDR1 and CDR2: ENHRY, SYGVKD. This CDR3 is 15 amino acids long. The CDR3 DNA sequence: TGTGCCATCAGTGAGTCCGGGGGCGGCACAGATACGCAGTATTTT. Translated: CAISESGGGTDTQYF.

The V call is TRBV6-1, the J call TRBJ1-2, with TRBD1 identical over 9 bases. The CDR3 has 12 residues. The germline CDR1 and CDR2 sequences are MNHNS and SASEGT. V gave up 4 bases and J gave up 8 bases; unmatched junction bases: 2. CDR3 bases: TGTGCCAGCAGTGCAGGACAGGGGGGCTACACCTTC. As protein: CASSAGQGGYTF.

The gene calls are TRBV5-4 and TRBJ2-7, with TRBD2 identical over 13 bases. The V segment lost 1 base and the J segment 3 bases; nucleotides outside the gene matches: 10. The CDR3 totals 18 residues. Germline V gives CDR1 SGHNT, CDR2 YYREEE (reference sequence). In DNA form, the CDR3 reads TGTGCCAGCAGCTTGAGGGGACTAGCGGGAACACCTGTCTACGAGCAGTACTTC. The encoded protein is CASSLRGLAGTPVYEQYF.

This clone was seen a single time. J is TRBJ1-4 and V is TRBV19; possibly TRBD1 for D (5 bases). The CDR3 has 14 amino acids. The V end lost 5 bases, the J end lost 14 bases, and 21 bases lay between the germline ends. Germline V lookup: CDR1 LNHDA, CDR2 SQIVND (reference sequence). DNA of the CDR3: TGTGCCAGTAGTGTTGGGACCAGGTTCAAAGGGCTGTTTTTT. It is translated as CASSVGTRFKGLFF.

Only a few counts were recorded for this clone. The gene calls are TRBV2 and TRBJ2-7; D tentatively fits TRBD1 or TRBD2 (5 bases each). The length of the CDR3 is 14 residues. Deletions cut 8 bases from V and 0 bases from J, with 14 bases between. Per the germline V gene, CDR1 is SNHLY and CDR2 is FYNNEI. CDR3 sequence (DNA): TGTGCCAGCGACGGGACGGAAAACTCCTACGAGCAGTACTTC. Translating gives CASDGTENSYEQYF.

This rearrangement joins TRBV7-9 to TRBJ2-1; D possibly corresponds to TRBD2 (5 bases). V was shortened by 8 bases and J by 0 bases, with 14 bases between the two germline ends. From germline, CDR1 is SEHNR and CDR2 FQNEAQ (reference sequence). The CDR3 loop spans 15 amino acids. The CDR3 sequence: CASPAAVSSYNEQFF. The DNA of the CDR3 is TGTGCCAGCCCGGCAGCGGTTAGCTCCTACAATGAGCAGTTCTTC.

The chain uses TRBV19 and TRBJ1-5; D ambiguous. The CDR3 has 13 residues. Germline CDR1 reads LNHDA; CDR2 reads SQIVND (reference sequence). With 5 bases removed from V and 8 bases from J, the gap between germline ends came to 13 bases. CDR3 sequence reads: CASSRTREEPQHF. The CDR3 DNA is TGTGCCAGTAGTCGGACGCGTGAGGAGCCCCAGCATTTT.

This clone is medium-sized (0.01 to 0.1%) in the sample. V is TRBV5-6 and J is TRBJ1-1; no firm D call. The germline gives CDR1 SGHDT, CDR2 YYEEEE. The V and J ends lost 1 base and 5 bases respectively, with 9 bases between them. The CDR3 has 13 residues. The CDR3 DNA is TGTGCCAGCAGCTTGTACGGAGGGACTGAAGCTTTCTTT. Translated: CASSLYGGTEAFF.

This chain connects TRBV2 to TRBJ2-3, with 16 nucleotides matching TRBD2. The CDR3 sequence is 21 residues long. Looked up from germline, CDR1 is SNHLY and CDR2 is FYNNEI. V shed 9 bases, J shed 2 bases, and the junction held 20 bases outside the gene matches. The CDR3 DNA reads as TGTGCCAGTGGGAGCGCGACCGGGACTAGCGGGAGGGTAGGGGCCACAGATACGCAGTATTTT. It specifies CASGSATGTSGRVGATDTQYF.

J is TRBJ1-4 and V is TRBV7-2, with 10 bases fitting TRBD1. The length of the CDR3 is 16 residues. Germline V gives CDR1 SGHTA, CDR2 FQGNSA. The J segment lost 8 bases and the V segment lost 3 bases, leaving 9 bases of the junction unmatched. The DNA for the CDR3 is TGTGCCAGCAGCTTGGAGGACAGGGGGGGATCGGAAAAACTGTTTTTT. It codes for CASSLEDRGGSEKLFF.

Only a few counts were recorded for this clone. The chain uses TRBV19 and TRBJ1-5; D call uncertain. CDR3 length equals 12 residues. Germline assignment: CDR1 LNHDA and CDR2 SQIVND (reference sequence). V was trimmed by 8 bases and J by 4 bases, leaving 9 bases between them. The chain's CDR3 is CASGYLNQPQHF. The CDR3 DNA follows: TGTGCCAGTGGTTATTTGAATCAGCCCCAGCATTTT.

The rearrangement joins TRBV2 to TRBJ1-2, with D unclear. The length of the CDR3 is 12 residues. Germline V gene lookup returns CDR1 SNHLY and CDR2 FYNNEI. V lost 5 bases and J 8 bases, leaving 12 bases between the germline ends. CDR3 nucleotides: TGTGCCAGCAGTCGAATCGGCCCAGGCTACACCTTC. Translating it yields CASSRIGPGYTF.

The chain is built from TRBV25-1 and TRBJ2-4; 7 bases map to TRBD1. Losses at the gene ends were 1 base for V and 0 bases for J; bases not matched to a gene: 3. CDR1 MGHDK and CDR2 SYGVNS come from the germline V gene. The CDR3 totals 16 residues. CDR3 in amino acids: CASSESYRGAKNIQYF. In nucleotides, the CDR3 is TGTGCCAGCAGTGAATCCTACAGGGGAGCCAAAAACATTCAGTACTTC.